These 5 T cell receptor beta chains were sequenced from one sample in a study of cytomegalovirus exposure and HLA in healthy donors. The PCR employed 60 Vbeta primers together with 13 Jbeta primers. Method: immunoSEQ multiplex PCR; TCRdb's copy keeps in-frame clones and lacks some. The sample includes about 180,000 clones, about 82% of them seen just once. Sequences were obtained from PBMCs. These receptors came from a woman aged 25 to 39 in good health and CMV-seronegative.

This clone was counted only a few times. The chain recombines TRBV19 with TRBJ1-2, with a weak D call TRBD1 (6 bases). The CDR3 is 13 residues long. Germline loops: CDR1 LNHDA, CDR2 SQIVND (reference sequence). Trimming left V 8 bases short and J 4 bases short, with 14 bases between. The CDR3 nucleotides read TGTGCCAGTCGCCACAGGGATTCCTATGGCTACACCTTC. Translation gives CASRHRDSYGYTF.

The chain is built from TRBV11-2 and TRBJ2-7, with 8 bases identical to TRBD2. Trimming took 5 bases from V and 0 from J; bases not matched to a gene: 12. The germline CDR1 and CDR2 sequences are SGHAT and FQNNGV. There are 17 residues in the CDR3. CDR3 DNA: TGTGCCAGCAGCCCGGGACTAGGAGGACTTAGCTCCTACGAGCAGTACTTC. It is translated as CASSPGLGGLSSYEQYF.

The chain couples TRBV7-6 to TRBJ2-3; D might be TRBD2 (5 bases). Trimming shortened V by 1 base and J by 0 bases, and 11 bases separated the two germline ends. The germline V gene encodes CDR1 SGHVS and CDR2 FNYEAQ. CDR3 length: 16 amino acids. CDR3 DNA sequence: TGTGCCAGCAGCTTAGGGGCTAGCTCTAGCACAGATACGCAGTATTTT. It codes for CASSLGASSSTDTQYF.

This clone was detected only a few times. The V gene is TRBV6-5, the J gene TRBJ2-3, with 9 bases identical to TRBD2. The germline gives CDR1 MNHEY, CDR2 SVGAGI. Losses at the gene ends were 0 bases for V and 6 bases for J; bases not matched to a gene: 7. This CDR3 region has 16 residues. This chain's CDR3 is CASSYSIPLAGDTQYF. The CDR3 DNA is TGTGCCAGCAGTTACTCGATTCCGCTAGCGGGGGATACGCAGTATTTT.

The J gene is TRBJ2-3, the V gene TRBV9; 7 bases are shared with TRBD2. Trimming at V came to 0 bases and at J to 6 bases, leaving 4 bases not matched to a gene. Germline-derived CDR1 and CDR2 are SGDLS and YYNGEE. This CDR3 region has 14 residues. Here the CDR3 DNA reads TGTGCCAGCAGCGTAGTCGGGGGGAGGGATACGCAGTATTTT. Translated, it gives CASSVVGGRDTQYF. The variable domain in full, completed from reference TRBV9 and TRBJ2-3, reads DSGVTQTPKHLITATGQRVTLRCSPRSGDLSVYWYQQSLDQGLQFLIQYYNGEERAKGNILERFSAQQFPDLHSELNLSSLELGDSALYFCASSVVGGRDTQYFGPGTRLTVL.